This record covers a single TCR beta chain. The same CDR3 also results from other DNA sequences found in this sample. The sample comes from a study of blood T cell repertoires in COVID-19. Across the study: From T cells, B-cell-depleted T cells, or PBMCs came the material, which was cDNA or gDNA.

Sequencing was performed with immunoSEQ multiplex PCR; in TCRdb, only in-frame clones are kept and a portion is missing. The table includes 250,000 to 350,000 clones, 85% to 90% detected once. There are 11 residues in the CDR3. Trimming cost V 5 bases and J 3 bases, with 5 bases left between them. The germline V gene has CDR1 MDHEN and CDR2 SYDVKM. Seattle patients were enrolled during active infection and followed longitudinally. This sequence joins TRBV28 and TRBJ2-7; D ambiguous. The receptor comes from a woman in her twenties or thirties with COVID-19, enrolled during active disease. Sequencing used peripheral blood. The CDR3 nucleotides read TGTGCCAGCAGTCTCCGCTACGAGCAGTACTTC. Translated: CASSLRYEQYF.